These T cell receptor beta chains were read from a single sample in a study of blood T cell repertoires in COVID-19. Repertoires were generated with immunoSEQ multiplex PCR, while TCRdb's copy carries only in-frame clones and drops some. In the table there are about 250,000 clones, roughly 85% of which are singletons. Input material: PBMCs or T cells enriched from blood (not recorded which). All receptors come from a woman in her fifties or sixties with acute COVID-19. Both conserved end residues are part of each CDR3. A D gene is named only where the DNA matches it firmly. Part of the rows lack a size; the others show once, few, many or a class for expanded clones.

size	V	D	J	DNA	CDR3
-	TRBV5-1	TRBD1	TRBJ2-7	TGCGCCAGCAGCCCTCTGACAGGGAGCTCCTACGAGCAGTACTTC	CASSPLTGSSYEQYF
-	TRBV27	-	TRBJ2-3	TGTGCCAGCAGTTTATCGGAGGACACAGATACGCAGTATTTT	CASSLSEDTDTQYF
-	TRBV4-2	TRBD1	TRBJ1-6	TGTGCCAGCAGCCAAGACATAAGGACAGGGAATTCACCCCTCCACTTT	CASSQDIRTGNSPLHF
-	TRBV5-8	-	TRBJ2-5	TGTGCCAGCAGCTCCCGGGACAAAGAGACCCAGTACTTC	CASSSRDKETQYF
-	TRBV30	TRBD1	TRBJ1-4	TGTGCCTGGAGTGTTTACCGGGACAGGGATGAAAAACTGTTTTTT	CAWSVYRDRDEKLFF
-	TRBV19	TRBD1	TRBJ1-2	TGTGCCAGTAGTGGACGGGACAGGGGGCGCTTTCTCGGCTACACCTTC	CASSGRDRGRFLGYTF
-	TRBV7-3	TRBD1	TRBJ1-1	TGTGCCAGCAGCCCCGGTGGGGGACAGTGGGGGGCTGAAGCTTTCTTT	CASSPGGGQWGAEAFF
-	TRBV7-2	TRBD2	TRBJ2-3	TGTGCCAGCAGCACCTTAGCGGGGGTTCGCACAGATACGCAGTATTTT	CASSTLAGVRTDTQYF
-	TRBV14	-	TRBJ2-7	TGTGCCAGCAGCCAACTGGGACAAGGAGGCTACGAGCAGTACTTC	CASSQLGQGGYEQYF
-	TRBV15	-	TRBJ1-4	TGTGCCACCAGCAGAGGAGATCACACTAATGAAAAACTGTTTTTT	CATSRGDHTNEKLFF
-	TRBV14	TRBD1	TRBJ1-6	TGTGCCAGCAGCCACGGACAGGGTGCAAATTCACCCCTCCACTTT	CASSHGQGANSPLHF
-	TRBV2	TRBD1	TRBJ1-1	TGTGCCAGCGAGGGACAGGGGAACACTGAAGCTTTCTTT	CASEGQGNTEAFF
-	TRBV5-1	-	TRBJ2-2	TGCGCCAGCAGCTACGGGAACACCGGGGAGCTGTTTTTT	CASSYGNTGELFF
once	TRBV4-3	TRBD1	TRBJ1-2	TGCGCCAGCAGCCAAGATCTTGGGACAGGGGGGCATGGCTACACCTTC	CASSQDLGTGGHGYTF
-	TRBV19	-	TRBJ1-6	TGTGCCAGTAGTCCGCGACAGGAAAATTCACCCCTCCACTTT	CASSPRQENSPLHF
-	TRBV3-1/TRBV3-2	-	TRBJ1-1	TGTGCCAGCAGCCTAACCGGGGGGGCCCTGGGGACTGAAGCTTTCTTT	CASSLTGGALGTEAFF
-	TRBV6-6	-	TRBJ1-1	TGTGCCACCTCGCTCAGGGGACAAGGGGGTGAAGCTTTCTTT	CATSLRGQGGEAFF
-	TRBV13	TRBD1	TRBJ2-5	TGTGCCAGCAGCTTAGGCCGTTCCCAGGGGGCGCGTGAGACCCAGTACTTC	CASSLGRSQGARETQYF
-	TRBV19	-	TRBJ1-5	TGTGCCAGTAGTATAGATCCGTTTTTGCGGCAGCCCCAGCATTTT	CASSIDPFLRQPQHF
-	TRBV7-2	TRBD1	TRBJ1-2	TGTGCCAGCAGCTTCGGACAGGGGCTCTATGGCTACACCTTC	CASSFGQGLYGYTF
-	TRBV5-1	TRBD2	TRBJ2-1	TGCGCCAGCAGCCCAGGACTAGCGGGGGGTGACGAGCAGTTCTTC	CASSPGLAGGDEQFF
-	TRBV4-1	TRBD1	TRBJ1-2	TGCGCCAGCAGCCGAGAGACAGGGACTAACTATGGCTACACCTTC	CASSRETGTNYGYTF
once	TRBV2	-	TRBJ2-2	TGTGCCACCTTACAAGCCGGGGAGCTGTTTTTT	CATLQAGELFF
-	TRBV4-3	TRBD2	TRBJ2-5	TGCGCCAGCAGCCAAGCCCTGGGACTAGCGGGGGGAGAGACCCAGTACTTC	CASSQALGLAGGETQYF
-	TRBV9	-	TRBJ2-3	TGTGCCAGCAGCGTGGGGCCTTCTAGCACAGATACGCAGTATTTT	CASSVGPSSTDTQYF
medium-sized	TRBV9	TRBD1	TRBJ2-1	TGTGCCAGCAGCCCATGGACAGGGGGCCTATACAATGAGCAGTTCTTC	CASSPWTGGLYNEQFF
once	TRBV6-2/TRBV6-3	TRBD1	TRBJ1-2	TGTGCCAGCAGTTACTCGCGACAGGGCTATGGCTACACCTTC	CASSYSRQGYGYTF
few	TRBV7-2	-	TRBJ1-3	TGTGCCAGCAGCTTAGTCGCACGGAGCCGAGGCGGAAACACCATATATTTT	CASSLVARSRGGNTIYF
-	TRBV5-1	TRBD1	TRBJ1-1	TGCGCCAGCAGCCGGGATGGACAGGGGGCTGCGGAAGCTTTCTTT	CASSRDGQGAAEAFF
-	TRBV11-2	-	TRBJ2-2	TGTGCCAGCAGCTCCCCGGCAGGCGGGGCCGTGAACACCGGGGAGCTGTTTTTT	CASSSPAGGAVNTGELFF
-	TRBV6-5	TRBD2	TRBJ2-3	TGTGCCAGCACCCCCCCAGCGGGGGGGTACGATACGCAGTATTTT	CASTPPAGGYDTQYF
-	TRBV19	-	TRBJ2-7	TGTGCCAGTAGTCCAACAGGGGCGGGGCGGGGCGAGCAGTACTTC	CASSPTGAGRGEQYF
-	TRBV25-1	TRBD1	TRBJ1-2	TGTGCCAGCAGTGACTCCCTCCAGGGGGCCTATGGCTACACCTTC	CASSDSLQGAYGYTF
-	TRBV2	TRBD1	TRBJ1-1	TGTGCCAGCAGGGAGACAGGGATGGTCACTGAAGCTTTCTTT	CASRETGMVTEAFF
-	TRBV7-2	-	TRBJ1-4	TGTGCCAGCAGCTTAGATCAGGGAGGGGAAAAACTGTTTTTT	CASSLDQGGEKLFF
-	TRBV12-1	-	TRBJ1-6	TGTGCCAGCAGCTCCGGGACAGGGAATAATTCACCCCTCCACTTT	CASSSGTGNNSPLHF
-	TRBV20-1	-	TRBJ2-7	TGCAGTGCTAGTGGGCAGGGCCACGAGCAGTACTTC	CSASGQGHEQYF
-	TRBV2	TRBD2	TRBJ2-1	TGTGCCAGCAGTGCCCTAGCGGGGACCTCCTACAATGAGCAGTTCTTC	CASSALAGTSYNEQFF
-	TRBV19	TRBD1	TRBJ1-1	TGTGCCAGTAGTCCGGGGACAGGATTGAACACTGAAGCTTTCTTT	CASSPGTGLNTEAFF
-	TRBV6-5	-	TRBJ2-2	TGTGCCAGCAGCATCCTTAGCTCGAACACCGGGGAGCTGTTTTTT	CASSILSSNTGELFF
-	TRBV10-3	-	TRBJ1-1	TGTGCCATCAGTGCCGCGAGCTTGAACACTGAAGCTTTCTTT	CAISAASLNTEAFF
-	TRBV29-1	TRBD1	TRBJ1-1	TGCAGCGGCGTTACAGGGGTGGGGTCGAACACTGAAGCTTTCTTT	CSGVTGVGSNTEAFF
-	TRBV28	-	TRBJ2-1	TGTGCCAGCACTACTTCAGGGGTGCCTTCAAAGGAGAATGAGCAGTTCTTC	CASTTSGVPSKENEQFF
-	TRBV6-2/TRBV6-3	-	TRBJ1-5	TGTGCCAGCAGTTTTCGACAGGACAGCAATCAGCCCCAGCATTTT	CASSFRQDSNQPQHF
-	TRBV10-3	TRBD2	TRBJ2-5	TGTGCCATCAGTTCAGGGACTAGCGGGGGGAACCAAGAGACCCAGTACTTC	CAISSGTSGGNQETQYF
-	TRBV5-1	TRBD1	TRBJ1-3	TGCGCCAGCAGCTTGGCACAGGGGAGCTCTGGAAACACCATATATTTT	CASSLAQGSSGNTIYF
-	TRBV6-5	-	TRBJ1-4	TGTGCCAGCAGTTATACAGCAACTAATGAAAAACTGTTTTTT	CASSYTATNEKLFF
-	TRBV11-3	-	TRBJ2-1	TGTGCCAGCAGCCCATCTTCGGGGTACAATGAGCAGTTCTTC	CASSPSSGYNEQFF
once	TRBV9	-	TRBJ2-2	TGTGCCAGCAGCGTAGCTTTGAGGAACACCGGGGAGCTGTTTTTT	CASSVALRNTGELFF
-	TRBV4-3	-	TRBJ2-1	TGCGCCAGCAGCCAAGACGAATACAGTTCCAATGAGCAGTTCTTC	CASSQDEYSSNEQFF
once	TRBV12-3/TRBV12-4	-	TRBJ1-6	TGTGCCAGCAACGCGGGATATAATTCACCCCTCCACTTT	CASNAGYNSPLHF
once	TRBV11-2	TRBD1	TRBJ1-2	TGTGCCAGCAGCGTATTGACAGGGACCCACTCCTTC	CASSVLTGTHSF
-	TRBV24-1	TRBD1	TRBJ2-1	TGTGCCACCAGTGACACCGGACAGGGAAGGAGACCCAATGAGCAGTTCTTC	CATSDTGQGRRPNEQFF
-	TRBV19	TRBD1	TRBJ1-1	TGTGCCAGTACGGGACAGAGGAACACTGAAGCTTTCTTT	CASTGQRNTEAFF
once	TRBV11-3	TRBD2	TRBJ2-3	TGTGCCAGCAGCTTAACGTTAGCGGGGGGCCGGACAGATACGCAGTATTTT	CASSLTLAGGRTDTQYF
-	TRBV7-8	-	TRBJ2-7	TGTGCCAGCAGCTTAGTGGGGGGTAGCTACGAGCAGTACTTC	CASSLVGGSYEQYF